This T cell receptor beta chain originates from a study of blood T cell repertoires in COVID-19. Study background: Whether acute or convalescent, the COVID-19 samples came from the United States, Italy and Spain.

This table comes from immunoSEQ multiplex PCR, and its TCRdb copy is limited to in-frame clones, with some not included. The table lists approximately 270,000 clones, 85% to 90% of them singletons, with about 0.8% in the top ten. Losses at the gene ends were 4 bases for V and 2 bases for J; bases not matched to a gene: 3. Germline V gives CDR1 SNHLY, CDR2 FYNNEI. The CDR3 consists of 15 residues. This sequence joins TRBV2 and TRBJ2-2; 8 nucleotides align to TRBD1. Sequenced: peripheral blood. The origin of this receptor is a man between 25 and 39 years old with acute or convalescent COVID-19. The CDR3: CASSVDRANTGELFF. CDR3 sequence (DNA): TGTGCCAGCAGTGTGGACAGGGCAAACACCGGGGAGCTGTTTTTT.